One sample yielded the 3 T cell receptor beta chains listed below, sequenced in a study of blood T cell repertoires in COVID-19. Sequencing was performed with immunoSEQ multiplex PCR; in TCRdb, only in-frame clones are kept and a portion is missing. The table includes around 250,000 clones, about nine tenths detected once. Sequenced material: PBMCs or T cells enriched from blood (not recorded which). These receptors were taken from a man between 18 and 35 years old who had recovered from COVID-19.

V is TRBV5-1 and J is TRBJ2-7; D may be TRBD1 (6 bases). This CDR3 region has 12 residues. From germline, CDR1 is SGHRS and CDR2 YFSETQ. V dropped 3 bases and J dropped 7 bases, with 11 bases sitting between them. In DNA, the CDR3 is TGCGCCAGCAGCTCTCAGGGGATAGAGCAGTACTTC. Its protein product is CASSSQGIEQYF. The variable domain in full, completed from reference TRBV5-1 and TRBJ2-7, reads KAGVTQTPRYLIKTRGQQVTLSCSPISGHRSVSWYQQTPGQGLQFLFEYFSETQRNKGNFPGRFSGRQFSNSRSEMNVSTLELGDSALYLCASSSQGIEQYFGPGTRLTVT.

This clone has a handful of counts. This chain uses TRBV4-2 with TRBJ2-4; 7 positions agree with TRBD1. V lost 1 base and J lost 3; bases outside the gene matches: 0. This CDR3 contains 14 residues. From germline, CDR1 is LGHNA and CDR2 YNFKEQ. As DNA, the CDR3 is TGTGCCAGCAGCCAAGGACAGGGCAAAAACATTCAGTACTTC. Protein: CASSQGQGKNIQYF.

This clone was counted only a few times. The V and J genes are TRBV4-1 and TRBJ1-5; 8 nucleotides agree with TRBD1. The CDR3 runs 14 residues. Germline lookup yields CDR1 MGHRA and CDR2 YSYEKL. V shed 3 bases, J shed 5 bases, and the junction held 3 bases outside the gene matches. CDR3 sequence reads: CASSHLTGDQPQHF. Written as DNA, the CDR3 is TGCGCCAGCAGCCATCTGACAGGGGATCAGCCCCAGCATTTT.